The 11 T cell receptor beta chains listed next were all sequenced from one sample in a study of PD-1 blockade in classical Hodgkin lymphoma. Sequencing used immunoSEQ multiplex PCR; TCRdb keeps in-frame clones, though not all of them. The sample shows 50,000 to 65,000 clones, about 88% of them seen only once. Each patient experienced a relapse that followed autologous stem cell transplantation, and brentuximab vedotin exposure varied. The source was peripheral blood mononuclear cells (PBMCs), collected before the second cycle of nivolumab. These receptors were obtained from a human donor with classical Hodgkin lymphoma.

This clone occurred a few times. This chain's CDR3 is CASSVTGVYQETQYF. In nucleotides, the CDR3 is TGCGCCAGCAGCGTGACAGGGGTGTACCAAGAGACCCAGTACTTC. This chain connects TRBV5-1 to TRBJ2-5, with 8 bases matching TRBD1. From germline, CDR1 is SGHRS and CDR2 YFSETQ. CDR3 length: 15 amino acids. The ends lost 4 bases at V and 0 bases at J; junction bases unmatched: 5.

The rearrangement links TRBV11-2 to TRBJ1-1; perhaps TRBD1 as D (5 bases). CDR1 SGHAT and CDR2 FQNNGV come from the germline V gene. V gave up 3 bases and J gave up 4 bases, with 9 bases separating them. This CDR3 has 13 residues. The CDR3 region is CASSFPGSTEAFF. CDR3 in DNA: TGTGCCAGCAGCTTCCCAGGGAGCACTGAAGCTTTCTTT.

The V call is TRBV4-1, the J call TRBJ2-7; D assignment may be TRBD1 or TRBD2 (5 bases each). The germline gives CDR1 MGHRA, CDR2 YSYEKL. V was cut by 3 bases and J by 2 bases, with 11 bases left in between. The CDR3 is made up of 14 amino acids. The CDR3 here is CASSHGDETYEQYF. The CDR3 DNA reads TGCGCCAGCAGCCATGGGGACGAGACCTACGAGCAGTACTTC.

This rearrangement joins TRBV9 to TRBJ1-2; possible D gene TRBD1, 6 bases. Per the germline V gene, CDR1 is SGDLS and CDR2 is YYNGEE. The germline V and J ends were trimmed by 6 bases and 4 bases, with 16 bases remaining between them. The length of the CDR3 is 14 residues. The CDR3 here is CASTLAAGAYGYTF. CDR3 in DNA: TGTGCCAGCACCCTAGCGGCAGGGGCCTATGGCTACACCTTC.

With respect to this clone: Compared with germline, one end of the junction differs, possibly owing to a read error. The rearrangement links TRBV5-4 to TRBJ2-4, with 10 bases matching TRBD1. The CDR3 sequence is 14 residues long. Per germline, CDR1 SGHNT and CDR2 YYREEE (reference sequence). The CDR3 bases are TGTGCCAGCAGCTCTCCGGGACAGGGGTCTAGGATGAACTTC. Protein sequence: CASSSPGQGSRMNF.

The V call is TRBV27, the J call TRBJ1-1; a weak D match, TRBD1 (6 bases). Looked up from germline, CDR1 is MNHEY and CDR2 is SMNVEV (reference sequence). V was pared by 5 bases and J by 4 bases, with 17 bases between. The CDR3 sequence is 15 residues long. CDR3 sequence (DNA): TGTGCCAGCAGTAGAACCGGGACATGGGGCACTGAAGCTTTCTTT. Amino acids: CASSRTGTWGTEAFF.

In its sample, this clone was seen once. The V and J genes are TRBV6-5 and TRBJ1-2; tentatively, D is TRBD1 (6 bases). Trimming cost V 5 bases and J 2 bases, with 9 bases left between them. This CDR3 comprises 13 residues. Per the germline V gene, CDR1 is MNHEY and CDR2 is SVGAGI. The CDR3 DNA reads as TGTGCCAGCAGTGCGGGACAAAACTATGGCTACACCTTC. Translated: CASSAGQNYGYTF.

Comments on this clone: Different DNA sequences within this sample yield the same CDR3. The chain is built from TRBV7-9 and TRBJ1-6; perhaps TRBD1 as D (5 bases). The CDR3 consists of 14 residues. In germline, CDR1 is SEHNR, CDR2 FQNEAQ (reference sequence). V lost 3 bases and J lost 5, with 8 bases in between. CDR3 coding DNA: TGTGCCAGCAGCTTTTCAGGGAATAATTCACCCCTCCACTTT. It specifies CASSFSGNNSPLHF.

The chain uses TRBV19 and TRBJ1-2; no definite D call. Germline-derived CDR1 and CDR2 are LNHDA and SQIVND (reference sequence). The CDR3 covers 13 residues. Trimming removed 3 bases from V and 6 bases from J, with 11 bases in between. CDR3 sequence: CASSIHTDHGYTF. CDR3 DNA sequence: TGTGCCAGTAGTATTCACACTGACCATGGCTACACCTTC.

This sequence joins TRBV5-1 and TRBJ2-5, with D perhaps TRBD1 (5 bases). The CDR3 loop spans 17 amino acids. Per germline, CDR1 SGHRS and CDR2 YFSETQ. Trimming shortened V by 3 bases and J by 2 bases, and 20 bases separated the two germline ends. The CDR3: CASSSQGSSLIQETQYF. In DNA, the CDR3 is TGCGCCAGCAGCTCCCAGGGAAGCAGCCTCATTCAAGAGACCCAGTACTTC.

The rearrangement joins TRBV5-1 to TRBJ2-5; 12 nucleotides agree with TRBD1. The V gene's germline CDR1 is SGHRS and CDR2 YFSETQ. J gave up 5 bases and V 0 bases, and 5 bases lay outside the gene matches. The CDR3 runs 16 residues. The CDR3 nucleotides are TGCGCCAGCAGCTTGGTTGGGACAGGGGGCACTGAGACCCAGTACTTC. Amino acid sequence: CASSLVGTGGTETQYF. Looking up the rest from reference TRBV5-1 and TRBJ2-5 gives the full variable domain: KAGVTQTPRYLIKTRGQQVTLSCSPISGHRSVSWYQQTPGQGLQFLFEYFSETQRNKGNFPGRFSGRQFSNSRSEMNVSTLELGDSALYLCASSLVGTGGTETQYFGPGTRLLVL.